This T cell receptor beta chain was recovered during a study of response to subunit inactivated influenza vaccine. On this clonotype: Its antigen is still unknown.

Study results and limitations: The authors put forward the suggestion that each seasonal influenza vaccination may bring in only a limited number of new T cells.

MiXCR, run by TCRdb on the RT-PCR reads, gives a single entry per CDR3 protein. The repertoire holds about 650,000 distinct CDR3 sequences, with approximately 14% as singletons. The CDR3 totals 14 residues. V lost 8 bases to trimming and J lost 4 bases, with 16 bases between them. The sequence was obtained from a man between 50 and 59 years old who received an inactivated influenza vaccine. The specimen was PBMCs from blood, collected around 15 days before vaccination. This rearrangement joins TRBV12-3 or TRBV12-4 to TRBJ2-3; a possible D gene is TRBD2 (6 bases). DNA for the CDR3: TGTGCCAGCTCACAACTAGCCGGGGCAGATACGCAGTATTTT. Translated, it gives CASSQLAGADTQYF.